These 10 T cell receptor beta chains were sequenced from one sample in a study of blood T cell repertoires in COVID-19. Some clones are missing from TCRdb's copy, which holds only in-frame ones; the method was immunoSEQ multiplex PCR. The table includes roughly 150,000 clones, 82% detected once. Sequences were obtained from peripheral blood. These receptors were collected from a woman at least 80 years old with active or convalescent COVID-19.

The chain couples TRBV4-1 to TRBJ2-3; 7 nucleotides align to TRBD1. Losses at the gene ends were 3 bases for V and 1 base for J; bases not matched to a gene: 7. Germline V gene data show CDR1 as MGHRA and CDR2 as YSYEKL. This CDR3 has 16 residues. The CDR3 bases are TGCGCCAGCAGCCACATACAGGGGCGGGGCACAGATACGCAGTATTTT. It translates to CASSHIQGRGTDTQYF.

The V and J genes are TRBV27 and TRBJ1-6; 7 nucleotides line up with TRBD1. The CDR3 runs 18 residues. The trim removed 0 bases at V and 7 bases at J, leaving 12 bases unmatched. CDR1 is MNHEY, CDR2 SMNVEV, per germline (reference sequence). In DNA, the CDR3 is TGTGCCAGCAGTTTATCAGGGGGCGGCGGCGGATGGAATTCACCCCTCCACTTT. It translates to CASSLSGGGGGWNSPLHF.

This rearrangement joins TRBV6-6 to TRBJ1-2, with D hard to call. The CDR3 spans 11 residues. From germline, CDR1 is MNHNY and CDR2 SVGAGI (reference sequence). V was cut by 2 bases and J by 4 bases, with 2 bases left in between. The CDR3 coding sequence is TGTGCCAGCAGTTACCTCTATGGCTACACCTTC. Protein sequence: CASSYLYGYTF.

On this clone: The junction and the germline gene differ at one end; a read error may be behind it. The chain recombines TRBV15 with TRBJ1-4; the D gene is possibly TRBD1 (6 bases). The CDR3 covers 12 residues. CDR1 and CDR2 (germline): LNHNV, YYDKDF (reference sequence). Here the CDR3 DNA reads TGTGCCACCACCAGAGACAGGGAAAAACTGTTTTTT. It is translated as CATTRDREKLFF.

The genes are TRBV19 and TRBJ1-2; 8 positions match TRBD1. This CDR3 has 16 amino acids. Germline V gene data show CDR1 as LNHDA and CDR2 as SQIVND (reference sequence). V was clipped by 4 bases and J by 3 bases; unmatched bases: 10. The CDR3 DNA follows: TGTGCCAGTAGTACTAAAGTCAGGGGGCGCGACTATGGCTACACCTTC. Residues: CASSTKVRGRDYGYTF.

The V and J genes are TRBV12-5 and TRBJ2-1; a possible D gene is TRBD1 (6 bases). This CDR3 has 14 amino acids. Germline CDR1 reads LGHNT; CDR2 reads FRNRAP. V was clipped by 5 bases and J by 2 bases, with 10 bases between them. CDR3 loop: CASGPGQAYNEQFF. CDR3 sequence (DNA): TGTGCTAGTGGTCCGGGACAAGCCTACAATGAGCAGTTCTTC.

The genes are TRBV5-4 and TRBJ2-6; 7 bases match TRBD1. CDR3 size: 16 residues. Germline V lookup: CDR1 SGHNT, CDR2 YYREEE (reference sequence). V shed 4 bases, J shed 0 bases, and the junction held 4 bases outside the gene matches. CDR3 nucleotides: TGTGCCAGCAGCCGGGGACAGTCCTCTGGGGCCAACGTCCTGACTTTC. As protein: CASSRGQSSGANVLTF. Drawing the rest from reference TRBV5-4 and TRBJ2-6, the complete variable domain is ETGVTQSPTHLIKTRGQQVTLRCSSQSGHNTVSWYQQALGQGPQFIFQYYREEENGRGNFPPRFSGLQFPNYSSELNVNALELDDSALYLCASSRGQSSGANVLTFGAGSRLTVL.

The chain links TRBV5-5 to TRBJ2-1; possibly TRBD1 for D (5 bases). Germline V lookup: CDR1 SGHKS, CDR2 YYEKEE (reference sequence). The V end lost 4 bases, the J end lost 5 bases, and 10 bases lay between the germline ends. The CDR3 runs to 13 residues. The CDR3 nucleotides read TGTGCCAGCAGCAACGGACATAACAATGAGCAGTTCTTC. Translated: CASSNGHNNEQFF.

The rearrangement joins TRBV5-6 to TRBJ2-2; 9 bases align to TRBD1. This CDR3 has 16 residues. Per the germline V gene, CDR1 is SGHDT and CDR2 is YYEEEE. Trimming at V came to 0 bases and at J to 5 bases, leaving 5 bases not matched to a gene. CDR3 region: CASSLELTGGTGELFF. In nucleotides, the CDR3 is TGTGCCAGCAGCTTGGAGCTGACAGGGGGTACCGGGGAGCTGTTTTTT.

This clone appeared once. The chain uses TRBV28 and TRBJ2-1; 11 bases map to TRBD2. With V trimmed by 4 bases and J by 3 bases, 14 bases remained unmatched. In germline, CDR1 is MDHEN, CDR2 SYDVKM. The CDR3 sequence is 19 residues long. CDR3 bases: TGTGCCAGCAGTTCTGCCGGGACTAGCGGAAACTGGGTCTACAATGAGCAGTTCTTC. As protein: CASSSAGTSGNWVYNEQFF.